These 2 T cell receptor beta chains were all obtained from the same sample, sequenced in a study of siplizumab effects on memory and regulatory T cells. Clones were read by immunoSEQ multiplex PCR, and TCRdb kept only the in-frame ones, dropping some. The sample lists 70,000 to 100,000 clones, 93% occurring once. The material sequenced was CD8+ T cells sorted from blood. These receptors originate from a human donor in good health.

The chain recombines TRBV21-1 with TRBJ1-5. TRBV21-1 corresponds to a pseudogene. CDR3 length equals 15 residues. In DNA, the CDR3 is TGTGCCAGCAGCAAACGGTCGGGACTCAATCAGCCCCAGCATTTT. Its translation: CASSKRSGLNQPQHF.

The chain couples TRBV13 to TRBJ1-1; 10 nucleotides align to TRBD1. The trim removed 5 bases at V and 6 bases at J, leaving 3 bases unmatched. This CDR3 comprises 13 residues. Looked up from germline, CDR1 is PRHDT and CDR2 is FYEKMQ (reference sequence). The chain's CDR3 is CASSIGQGAEAFF. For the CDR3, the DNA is TGTGCCAGCAGCATCGGACAGGGGGCTGAAGCTTTCTTT.